These 20 T cell receptor beta chains share one sample of origin, sequenced in a study of T cell responses to AZD1222 COVID-19 vaccine. Sequencing was performed with immunoSEQ multiplex PCR; in TCRdb, only in-frame clones are kept and a portion is missing. The repertoire holds about 93,000 clones, with 75% to 90% as singletons. The sample here was peripheral blood, taken 28 days after the second AZD1222 dose. These receptor sequences come from an adult who received the AZD1222 COVID-19 vaccine.

The gene calls are TRBV5-1 and TRBJ1-6, with 8 bases lining up with TRBD1. The CDR3 contains 16 residues. V dropped 0 bases and J dropped 9; count of bases not matched to a gene: 8. Germline V lookup: CDR1 SGHRS, CDR2 YFSETQ. The CDR3 loop reads CASSLAEGQGSSPLHF. As DNA, the CDR3 is TGCGCCAGCAGCTTGGCCGAAGGACAGGGAAGTTCACCCCTCCACTTT.

V gene TRBV5-1 combines with J gene TRBJ2-2, with a possible D match to TRBD1 (8 bases). The CDR3 is 18 amino acids. Trimming took 0 bases from V and 3 from J, leaving 18 bases between them. Germline CDR1 is SGHRS and CDR2 is YFSETQ. This chain's CDR3 is CASSLVGQGAGDTGELFF. The CDR3 DNA reads TGCGCCAGCAGCTTGGTAGGACAGGGTGCGGGAGACACCGGGGAGCTGTTTTTT. The complete variable domain, with remaining parts taken from reference TRBV5-1 and TRBJ2-2, reads KAGVTQTPRYLIKTRGQQVTLSCSPISGHRSVSWYQQTPGQGLQFLFEYFSETQRNKGNFPGRFSGRQFSNSRSEMNVSTLELGDSALYLCASSLVGQGAGDTGELFFGEGSRLTVL.

The rearrangement joins TRBV19 to TRBJ1-5; unclear D gene. Germline V gene lookup returns CDR1 LNHDA and CDR2 SQIVND (reference sequence). This CDR3 region has 15 residues. V shed 4 bases and J shed 9 bases, with 19 bases lying between them. The CDR3 loop is CASSRSDTHAPPQHF. As DNA, the CDR3 is TGTGCCAGTAGTAGGTCTGACACACACGCCCCGCCCCAGCATTTT. Using reference TRBV19 and TRBJ1-5 for the parts outside the CDR3, the full variable domain is DGGITQSPKYLFRKEGQNVTLSCEQNLNHDAMYWYRQDPGQGLRLIYYSQIVNDFQKGDIAEGYSVSREKKESFPLTVTSAQKNPTAFYLCASSRSDTHAPPQHFGDGTRLSIL.

The V call is TRBV11-2, the J call TRBJ2-3, with D possibly being TRBD1 (8 bases). This CDR3 has 14 amino acids. Trimming removed 4 bases at V and 5 bases at J, with 13 bases between. The germline CDR1 and CDR2 sequences are SGHAT and FQNNGV. For the CDR3, the DNA is TGTGCCAGCAGCTCAACAGGGGGGGGAGATACGCAGTATTTT. Translation gives CASSSTGGGDTQYF. The full variable domain, in which reference TRBV11-2 and TRBJ2-3 provide the parts outside the CDR3, is EAGVAQSPRYKIIEKRQSVAFWCNPISGHATLYWYQQILGQGPKLLIQFQNNGVVDDSQLPKDRFSAERLKGVDSTLKIQPAKLEDSAVYLCASSSTGGGDTQYFGPGTRLTVL.

CDR3 sequence: CASSQDSEGAGGEKLFF. DNA of the CDR3: TGTGCCAGCAGCCAAGATTCAGAGGGCGCGGGGGGTGAAAAACTGTTTTTT. The genes are TRBV4-2 and TRBJ1-4, with D perhaps matching TRBD1 (5 bases). Trimming stripped 0 bases from V and 7 bases from J, with 18 bases between. Germline V gene lookup returns CDR1 LGHNA and CDR2 YNFKEQ. The CDR3 spans 17 residues.

The genes are TRBV20-1 and TRBJ1-1; 10 bases line up with TRBD1. CDR1 and CDR2 from the germline V gene are DFQATT and SNEGSKA (reference sequence). The CDR3 spans 14 residues. Germline trimming cut 5 bases from V and 5 bases from J; bases unmatched to any gene: 8. The CDR3 here is CSACETGGGTEAFF. Written as DNA, the CDR3 is TGCAGTGCTTGTGAGACAGGGGGCGGAACTGAAGCTTTCTTT.

This chain connects TRBV7-2 to TRBJ1-1; D is unclear. CDR1 SGHTA and CDR2 FQGNSA come from the germline V gene. The CDR3 totals 10 residues. This chain's CDR3 is CAYGVGEAFF. DNA of the CDR3: TGTGCTTACGGGGTAGGCGAAGCTTTCTTT.

The chain couples TRBV2 to TRBJ2-1; D remains unclear. The V gene's germline CDR1 is SNHLY and CDR2 FYNNEI. The CDR3 is 17 amino acids. V lost 7 bases and J 0 bases, leaving 19 bases between the germline ends. Written as DNA, the CDR3 is TGTGCCAGCACCCTATCCGCTCCGGCGAGCTCCTACAATGAGCAGTTCTTC. Translating it yields CASTLSAPASSYNEQFF. The variable domain in full, with the rest retrieved from reference TRBV2 and TRBJ2-1, is EPEVTQTPSHQVTQMGQEVILRCVPISNHLYFYWYRQILGQKVEFLVSFYNNEISEKSEIFDDQFSVERPDGSNFTLKIRSTKLEDSAMYFCASTLSAPASSYNEQFFGPGTRLTVL.

The chain combines TRBV27 with TRBJ2-7, with TRBD1 matching 8 bases. The CDR3 has 14 amino acids. CDR1 and CDR2 (germline): MNHEY, SMNVEV (reference sequence). The V and J ends lost 5 bases and 7 bases, in that order; junction bases with no gene match: 10. In DNA, the CDR3 is TGTGCCAGCAGTCGAGACAGGGGTTTTAAGGAGCAGTACTTC. It yields the protein CASSRDRGFKEQYF.

This clone has a handful of counts. V usage is TRBV7-9 and J usage is TRBJ1-4, with D maybe TRBD1 (6 bases). Trimming cost V 7 bases and J 6 bases, with 18 bases left between them. This CDR3 is 15 amino acids long. Germline V gene data show CDR1 as SEHNR and CDR2 as FQNEAQ (reference sequence). CDR3 DNA: TGTGCCAGCACCCGGGGGGGGGCTCAGCATGAAAAACTGTTTTTT. Translating gives CASTRGGAQHEKLFF.

The chain links TRBV4-2 to TRBJ1-2; D call uncertain. This CDR3 comprises 14 residues. Per germline, CDR1 LGHNA and CDR2 YNFKEQ. V lost 0 bases and J lost 4, with 9 bases in between. CDR3 nucleotides: TGTGCCAGCAGCCAAGAAATGGGGTTCTATGGCTACACCTTC. Translated, it gives CASSQEMGFYGYTF.

Concerning this clone: The junction and the germline gene differ at one end; a read error may be behind it. The chain uses TRBV6-1 and TRBJ1-1; D is uncertain. CDR3 size: 10 residues. CDR1 is MNHNS, CDR2 SASEGT, per germline. Here the CDR3 reads CASSDEWGSF. The CDR3 DNA reads as TGTGCCAGCAGTGATGAATGGGGATCTTTT.

V and J are TRBV19 and TRBJ2-2; D uncertain. Trimming removed 2 bases from V and 0 bases from J, with 7 bases in between. The CDR3 is 15 residues long. From germline, CDR1 is LNHDA and CDR2 SQIVND (reference sequence). As DNA, the CDR3 is TGTGCCAGTAGTATAACGGTCACGAACACCGGGGAGCTGTTTTTT. Translating it yields CASSITVTNTGELFF.

The CDR3 sequence: CASSLAAGTEAFF. In nucleotides, the CDR3 is TGCGCCAGCAGCTTGGCCGCAGGCACTGAAGCTTTCTTT. The rearrangement joins TRBV5-1 to TRBJ1-1; D is uncertain. Germline loops: CDR1 SGHRS, CDR2 YFSETQ. Trimming removed 0 bases at V and 4 bases at J, with 7 bases between. The CDR3 covers 13 residues.

This chain connects TRBV19 to TRBJ1-5; D is unclear. Deletions cut 1 base from V and 4 bases from J, with 11 bases between. The CDR3 extends over 15 amino acids. The V gene's germline CDR1 is LNHDA and CDR2 SQIVND (reference sequence). The CDR3 reads CASSIVYGDNQPQHF. The CDR3 nucleotides are TGTGCCAGTAGTATAGTGTACGGCGATAATCAGCCCCAGCATTTT.

This clone was detected only a few times. The CDR3 DNA reads as TGTGCCATACAGTCAACTACCAACTATGGCTACACCTTC. Its translation is CAIQSTTNYGYTF. V and J are TRBV5-8 and TRBJ1-2; no firm D call. Trimming stripped 9 bases from V and 2 bases from J, with 14 bases between. Germline CDR1 is SGHTS and CDR2 is YDEGEE. CDR3 length equals 13 residues.

The count of this clone is one. The rearrangement joins TRBV4-1 to TRBJ1-6, with D possibly matching TRBD1 (5 bases). V was cut by 0 bases and J by 7 bases, with 13 bases left in between. Germline V gene lookup returns CDR1 MGHRA and CDR2 YSYEKL. The CDR3 has 16 residues. This CDR3 reads CASSQEWGVRNSPLHF. The CDR3 DNA follows: TGCGCCAGCAGCCAAGAATGGGGGGTAAGGAATTCACCCCTCCACTTT.

This sequence joins TRBV7-8 and TRBJ2-1; 10 nucleotides align to TRBD2. CDR1 and CDR2 (germline): SGHVS, FQNEAQ. The V gene end was trimmed by 6 bases and the J gene end by 6 bases; junction bases not matched to a gene: 11. The CDR3 has 16 amino acids. The CDR3 region is CASSPPGLAGGNEQFF. CDR3 nucleotides: TGTGCCAGCAGTCCCCCTGGCTTAGCGGGAGGCAATGAGCAGTTCTTC.

The chain employs TRBV13 and TRBJ1-1; D ambiguous. Germline CDR1 PRHDT, CDR2 FYEKMQ (reference sequence). Trimming removed 4 bases from V and 1 base from J, with 13 bases in between. The CDR3 totals 15 residues. The CDR3 nucleotides read TGTGCCAGCAGCTGGGCCTTTGGGAGGAACACTGAAGCTTTCTTT. Protein sequence: CASSWAFGRNTEAFF.

This chain joins TRBV19 and TRBJ2-7, with 8 positions matching TRBD2. This CDR3 is built from 14 residues. Trimming removed 6 bases from V and 1 base from J; junction bases left unmatched: 5. Germline V CDR1 and CDR2: LNHDA, SQIVND (reference sequence). CDR3 coding DNA: TGTGCCAGTAGGACTAGCGTTTCTTCCTACGAGCAGTACTTC. This codes for CASRTSVSSYEQYF.